These 8 T cell receptor beta chains were sequenced from one sample in a study of shared clonotypes between healthy human individuals. Assay: immunoSEQ multiplex PCR; the TCRdb copy retains only in-frame clones and omits some. Found here are under 1,900,000 clones, approximately 98.5% of them singletons; the top ten hold about 0.34%. The sequencing input was naive CD4+ T cells sorted from blood. Subset in this sample: CD45RA+ positively selected. These receptors originate from a man aged 25-45 years in good health.

The chain recombines TRBV18 with TRBJ2-1, with D maybe TRBD1 (5 bases). Trimming removed 3 bases from V and 10 bases from J, with 16 bases in between. In germline, CDR1 is KGHSH, CDR2 LQKENI. The length of the CDR3 is 14 residues. This chain's CDR3 is CASSPGNGWGEQFF. In DNA form, the CDR3 reads TGTGCCAGCTCACCCGGCAACGGATGGGGCGAGCAGTTCTTC.

The chain couples TRBV30 to TRBJ2-7; 12 bases align to TRBD1. After removal of 3 bases from V and 2 bases from J, the junction contained 5 bases not matched to a gene. The CDR3 totals 15 residues. Germline V CDR1 and CDR2: GTSNPN, SVGIG (reference sequence). As DNA, the CDR3 is TGTGCCTGGAGCGGGACAGGGGGCTACACCTACGAGCAGTACTTC. Protein: CAWSGTGGYTYEQYF.

The V gene is TRBV2, the J gene TRBJ2-7; possibly TRBD2 for D (6 bases). Trimming stripped 3 bases from V and 5 bases from J, with 11 bases between. The CDR3 extends over 13 amino acids. Germline CDR1 SNHLY, CDR2 FYNNEI. CDR3 sequence (DNA): TGTGCCAGCAGTGAGGTTAGCGGCCACGAGCAGTACTTC. Translating gives CASSEVSGHEQYF.

The V call is TRBV10-2, the J call TRBJ2-1; maybe TRBD2 (7 bases). Deletions cut 0 bases from V and 5 bases from J, with 11 bases between. Per the germline V gene, CDR1 is WSHSY and CDR2 is SAAADI. The CDR3 has 15 residues. CDR3 in DNA: TGCGCCAGCAGTGAGTCGAGGGAGGGGGACAATGAGCAGTTCTTC. It specifies CASSESREGDNEQFF.

This clone was detected once. The chain carries TRBV9 and TRBJ2-1; 9 nucleotides agree with TRBD2. From germline, CDR1 is SGDLS and CDR2 YYNGEE. The CDR3 loop spans 16 amino acids. The V and J ends lost 1 base and 7 bases, in that order; junction bases with no gene match: 9. CDR3 amino acids: CASSVTSGRFSNEQFF. The CDR3 bases are TGTGCCAGCAGCGTAACAAGCGGGAGGTTTAGTAATGAGCAGTTCTTC.

The J gene is TRBJ2-7, the V gene TRBV5-1; D ambiguous. Germline V gene sequence: CDR1 SGHRS, CDR2 YFSETQ. The CDR3 consists of 14 residues. V gave up 0 bases and J gave up 5 bases, with 12 bases separating them. The CDR3 here is CASSLALSGHEQYF. The CDR3 nucleotides read TGCGCCAGCAGCTTGGCCCTGAGTGGGCACGAGCAGTACTTC. The complete variable domain, with remaining parts taken from reference TRBV5-1 and TRBJ2-7, reads KAGVTQTPRYLIKTRGQQVTLSCSPISGHRSVSWYQQTPGQGLQFLFEYFSETQRNKGNFPGRFSGRQFSNSRSEMNVSTLELGDSALYLCASSLALSGHEQYFGPGTRLTVT.

This chain joins TRBV7-8 and TRBJ2-7, with a possible D match to TRBD1 (6 bases). Trimming removed 3 bases from V and 3 bases from J, with 15 bases in between. CDR1 is SGHVS, CDR2 FQNEAQ, per germline. There are 15 residues in the CDR3. The CDR3 coding sequence is TGTGCCAGCAGCTTCACCTCGGGACAAAACTACGAGCAGTACTTC. Protein: CASSFTSGQNYEQYF.

The genes are TRBV5-4 and TRBJ1-2; D call uncertain. This CDR3 contains 13 residues. Trimming took 2 bases from V and 4 from J, leaving 9 bases between them. Germline V gene lookup returns CDR1 SGHNT and CDR2 YYREEE (reference sequence). The CDR3 region is CASSFGGSYGYTF. For the CDR3, the DNA is TGTGCCAGCAGCTTCGGAGGGAGCTATGGCTACACCTTC.